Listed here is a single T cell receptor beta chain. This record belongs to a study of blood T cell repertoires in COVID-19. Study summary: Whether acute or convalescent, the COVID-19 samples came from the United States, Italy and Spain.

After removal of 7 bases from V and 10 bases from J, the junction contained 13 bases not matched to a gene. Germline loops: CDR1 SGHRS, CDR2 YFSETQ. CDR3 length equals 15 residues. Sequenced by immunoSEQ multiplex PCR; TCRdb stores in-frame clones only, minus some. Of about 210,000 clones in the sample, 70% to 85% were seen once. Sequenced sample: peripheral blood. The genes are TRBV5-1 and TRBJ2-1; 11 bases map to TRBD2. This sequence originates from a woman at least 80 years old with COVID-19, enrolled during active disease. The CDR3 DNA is TGCGCCAGCCAGCCGGGACTAGCGGAACAAACAGAGCAGTTCTTC. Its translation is CASQPGLAEQTEQFF.